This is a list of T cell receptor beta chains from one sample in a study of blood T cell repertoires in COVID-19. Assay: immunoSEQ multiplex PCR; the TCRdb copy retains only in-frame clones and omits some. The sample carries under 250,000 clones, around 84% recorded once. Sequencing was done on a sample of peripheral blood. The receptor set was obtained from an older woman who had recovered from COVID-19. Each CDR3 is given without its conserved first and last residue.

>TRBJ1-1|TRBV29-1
SVRQGRDTEAF
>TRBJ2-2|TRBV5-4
ASSLEVLGGTGELF
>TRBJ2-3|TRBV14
ASSHLGGLRSQY
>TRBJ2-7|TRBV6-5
ASSMTGRAYEQY
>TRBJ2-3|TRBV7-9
ASSRSGTSKSDTQY
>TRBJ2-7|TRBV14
ASSRDRVYEQY
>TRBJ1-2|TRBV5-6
ASSVQQGADYGYT
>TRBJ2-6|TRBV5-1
ASSPGGVHLNVLT
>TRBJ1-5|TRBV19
ASSIVSTGGNQPQH
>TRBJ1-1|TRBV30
AWSEQMNTEAF
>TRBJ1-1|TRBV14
ASSQWGLNTEAF
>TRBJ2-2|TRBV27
ASSFDSATGELF
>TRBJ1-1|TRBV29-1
SVRGQVMKQVNTEAF
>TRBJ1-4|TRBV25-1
ASSEAGSGEKLF
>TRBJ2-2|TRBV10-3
AIRDSGGDAGELF
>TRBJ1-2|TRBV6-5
ASSRDSNGYT
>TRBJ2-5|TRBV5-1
ASSPGGTQY
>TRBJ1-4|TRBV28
ASSPWTGSHEKLF
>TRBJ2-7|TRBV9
ASSAGLAGSYEQY
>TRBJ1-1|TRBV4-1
ASSQDRRMNTEAF
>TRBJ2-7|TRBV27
ASSPGLAGDYEQY
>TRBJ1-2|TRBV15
ATSRGGTGGRYGYT
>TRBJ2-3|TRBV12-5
ASAPLSGGGAGTQY
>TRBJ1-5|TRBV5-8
ASSLRRAYSNQPQH
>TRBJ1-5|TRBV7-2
ASSLVGGDNQPQH
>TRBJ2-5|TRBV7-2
ASSFSGEETQY
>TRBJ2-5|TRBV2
ASLPRGWRETQY
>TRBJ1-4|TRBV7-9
ASSYTGTGGEKLF
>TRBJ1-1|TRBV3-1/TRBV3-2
ASSPRTGMGTEAF
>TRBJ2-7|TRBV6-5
ASSYSRQGASEQY
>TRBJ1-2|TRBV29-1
SAEDTYYGYT
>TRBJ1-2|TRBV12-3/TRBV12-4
ASSRDRYYGYT
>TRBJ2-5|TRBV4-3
ASSQGWTGEETQY
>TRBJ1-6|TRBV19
ASSIARGESPLH
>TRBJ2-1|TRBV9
ASSGAGTPSYNEQF
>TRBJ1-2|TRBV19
ASSIGRGSGGYGYT
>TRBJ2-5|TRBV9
ASTQRGGPQETQY
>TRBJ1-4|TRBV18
ASSPSGDEKLF
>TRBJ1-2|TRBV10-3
AIRVESYGYT
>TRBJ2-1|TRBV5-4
ASSSDSYNEQF
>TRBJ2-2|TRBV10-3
AISDATGVTGELF
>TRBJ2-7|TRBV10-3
AISEGGDYEQY
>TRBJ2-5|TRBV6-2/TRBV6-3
ASSYSPGPKEETQY
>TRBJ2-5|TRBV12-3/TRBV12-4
ASSSQGETQY
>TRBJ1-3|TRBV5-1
ASSLGRPLGGNTIY
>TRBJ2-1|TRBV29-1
SVTRSGEGGEQF
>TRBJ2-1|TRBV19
ASSMGLAGFNEQF
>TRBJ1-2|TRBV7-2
ASSLWGQHYGYT
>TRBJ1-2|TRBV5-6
ASSLVDRRRGGYT
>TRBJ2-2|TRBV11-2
ASTLRGIATGELF
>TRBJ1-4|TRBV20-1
SARGTVKLF
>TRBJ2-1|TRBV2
ASSPYNEQF
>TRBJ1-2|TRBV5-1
ASSPDRASGYT
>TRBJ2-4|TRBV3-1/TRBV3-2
ASSQDLGQGPNIQY